This TCR beta chain appears in the sequencing data of a study of cytomegalovirus exposure and HLA in healthy donors. V gave up 6 bases and J gave up 7 bases; unmatched junction bases: 11. This CDR3 has 15 amino acids. In germline, CDR1 is MNHEY, CDR2 SVGAGI. With 60 Vbeta and 13 Jbeta primers, the PCR was carried out. Sequenced by immunoSEQ multiplex PCR; TCRdb stores in-frame clones only, minus some. There are under 200,000 clones in the sample; about 63% occur only once, and 2.8% lies in the top ten. This clone was observed a handful of times. The sequencing sample was made of PBMCs. The TCR originated in a woman aged 40 to 55 in good health and CMV-seropositive. This chain links TRBV6-5 with TRBJ1-4, with 7 bases fitting TRBD1. The CDR3 here is CASSQMTGRAEKLFF. CDR3 coding DNA: TGTGCCAGCAGCCAAATGACAGGGAGAGCTGAAAAACTGTTTTTT.